This T cell receptor beta chain stems from a study of blood T cell repertoires in COVID-19. Study details: Sources were T cells, B-cell-depleted T cells, or PBMCs; the material itself was cDNA or gDNA.

This CDR3 has 13 amino acids. V was trimmed by 2 bases and J by 4 bases, leaving 6 bases between them. Germline CDR1 is SGHAT and CDR2 is FQNNGV. Profiled with immunoSEQ multiplex PCR; TCRdb holds only in-frame clones, not every one. The data contain about 300,000 clones, approximately 85% of them singletons. The chain combines TRBV11-2 with TRBJ2-1; perhaps TRBD2 as D (5 bases). The sequencing sample was made of PBMCs or T cells enriched from blood (not recorded which). This TCR derives from a man aged 25 to 40 who had recovered from COVID-19. The CDR3 is CASSLREYNEQFF. Here the CDR3 DNA reads TGTGCCAGCAGCTTAAGGGAGTACAATGAGCAGTTCTTC.